The 27 T cell receptor beta chains below were found in one sample sequenced in a study of blood T cell repertoires in COVID-19 (dated by TCRdb to 2018 to 2021). The library was produced with the immunoSEQ multiplex PCR assay. The table was pulled from immuneACCESS by TCRdb, which kept in-frame rearrangements only. Such tables lose some clones; where checked, under half of the loss comes from unresolved V genes, and the rest has no known cause. The sample records roughly 62,000 clones, around 79% of which are singletons. The leading ten clones occupy about 20% of the sample. Sequenced sample: peripheral blood. Every receptor here comes from a man in his 60s with acute or convalescent COVID-19.

This chain joins TRBV7-2 and TRBJ2-7, with a tentative D call TRBD2 (6 bases). The V and J ends lost 5 bases and 2 bases respectively, with 16 bases between them. Per the germline V gene, CDR1 is SGHTA and CDR2 is FQGNSA. The CDR3 sequence is 15 residues long. CDR3 protein: CASSLDGTPTYEQYF. The CDR3 bases are TGTGCCAGCAGCCTCGACGGGACTCCAACCTACGAGCAGTACTTC.

The chain couples TRBV5-1 to TRBJ2-7, with a possible D match to TRBD1 (6 bases). Trimming took 0 bases from V and 0 from J, leaving 7 bases between them. Germline loops: CDR1 SGHRS, CDR2 YFSETQ. This CDR3 has 14 amino acids. This CDR3 reads CASSLGQVSYEQYF. CDR3 in DNA: TGCGCCAGCAGCTTGGGACAGGTCTCCTACGAGCAGTACTTC.

The chain is built from TRBV7-3 and TRBJ2-3, with a possible D match to TRBD2 (6 bases). This CDR3 comprises 14 residues. V lost 5 bases and J lost 2, with 11 bases in between. CDR1 SGHTA and CDR2 FQGTGA come from the germline V gene. The CDR3 protein is CASSGAGYTDTQYF. The CDR3, as DNA: TGTGCCAGCAGCGGGGCGGGATACACAGATACGCAGTATTTT.

The V call is TRBV19, the J call TRBJ2-2; maybe TRBD1 (6 bases). This CDR3 is built from 16 residues. CDR1 is LNHDA, CDR2 SQIVND, per germline (reference sequence). Trimming pared 3 bases from V and 0 bases from J, leaving 11 bases between. The DNA of the CDR3 is TGTGCCAGTAGTATCCTGGGGGCCTCGAACACCGGGGAGCTGTTTTTT. Encoded protein: CASSILGASNTGELFF.

V usage is TRBV6-5 and J usage is TRBJ1-1; D gene unclear. The V gene's germline CDR1 is MNHEY and CDR2 SVGAGI. Trimming cost V 2 bases and J 0 bases, with 10 bases left between them. This CDR3 has 15 amino acids. CDR3 DNA: TGTGCCAGCAGTTACAGGCAGGATGTGAACACTGAAGCTTTCTTT. Amino acid sequence: CASSYRQDVNTEAFF.

The chain combines TRBV4-2 with TRBJ1-2; 10 bases line up with TRBD1. J gave up 3 bases and V 1 base, and 2 bases lay outside the gene matches. Germline V lookup: CDR1 LGHNA, CDR2 YNFKEQ. CDR3 size: 15 residues. As DNA, the CDR3 is TGTGCCAGCAGCCAAGGACAGGGGGCGGACTATGGCTACACCTTC. It encodes CASSQGQGADYGYTF.

The chain links TRBV5-6 to TRBJ2-6, with 11 bases that match TRBD1. There are 18 residues in the CDR3. Per germline, CDR1 SGHDT and CDR2 YYEEEE. With 4 bases clipped from V and 6 bases from J, the junction kept 12 bases outside the gene matches. The chain's CDR3 is CASSPLGTGGDSANVLTF. Written as DNA, the CDR3 is TGTGCCAGCAGCCCCCTTGGGACAGGGGGTGACTCGGCCAACGTCCTGACTTTC.

There are a few counts of this clone. This sequence joins TRBV29-1 and TRBJ2-7; TRBD1 agrees at 10 bases. Germline V gene lookup returns CDR1 SQVTM and CDR2 ANQGSEA. Unmatched junction bases numbered 10, after V lost 3 bases and J lost 2 bases. This CDR3 is 16 amino acids long. The CDR3 protein is CSVDVTGGKTTYEQYF. CDR3 sequence (DNA): TGCAGCGTTGACGTGACAGGGGGCAAAACCACCTACGAGCAGTACTTC.

V and J are TRBV13 and TRBJ2-7, with D tentatively TRBD1 (5 bases). Germline-derived CDR1 and CDR2 are PRHDT and FYEKMQ (reference sequence). Trimming shortened V by 4 bases and J by 1 base, and 14 bases separated the two germline ends. The CDR3 spans 15 residues. The CDR3 sequence: CASSSTGGKSYEQYF. The CDR3 region has the DNA TGTGCCAGCAGCTCCACAGGTGGGAAGTCCTACGAGCAGTACTTC.

The gene calls are TRBV28 and TRBJ1-4; D call uncertain. Trimming took 3 bases from V and 8 from J, leaving 7 bases between them. The CDR3 runs 12 residues. In germline, CDR1 is MDHEN, CDR2 SYDVKM. CDR3 sequence: CASSFYEEKLFF. The CDR3 coding sequence is TGTGCCAGCAGTTTTTATGAGGAAAAACTGTTTTTT.

The V call is TRBV27, the J call TRBJ2-7, with 12 bases aligning to TRBD2. The CDR3 contains 20 residues. CDR1 and CDR2 from the germline V gene are MNHEY and SMNVEV (reference sequence). V trimming: 2 bases; J trimming: 6 bases; junction bases outside the gene matches: 20. The CDR3 coding sequence is TGTGCCAGCAGTTTAAAGAGTGTAGATAAGACTAGCGGGAGATATCCCGAGCAGTACTTC. It is translated as CASSLKSVDKTSGRYPEQYF.

This chain links TRBV5-6 with TRBJ1-6; the D gene is possibly TRBD1 (5 bases). The CDR3 consists of 15 residues. Trimming removed 2 bases from V and 2 bases from J, with 8 bases in between. Germline loops: CDR1 SGHDT, CDR2 YYEEEE. The CDR3 is CASSLWTPYNSPLHF. The DNA for the CDR3 is TGTGCCAGCAGCTTATGGACACCCTATAATTCACCCCTCCACTTT.

The V gene is TRBV9, the J gene TRBJ2-5; D may be TRBD2 (6 bases). V dropped 0 bases and J dropped 1 base, with 10 bases sitting between them. Looked up from germline, CDR1 is SGDLS and CDR2 is YYNGEE. This CDR3 is 15 amino acids long. CDR3 sequence (DNA): TGTGCCAGCAGCGTAGGGGCCGGGAGCCAAGAGACCCAGTACTTC. As protein: CASSVGAGSQETQYF.

This clone occurred once. The chain is built from TRBV5-5 and TRBJ2-5; TRBD2 matches at 9 bases. Germline V gives CDR1 SGHKS, CDR2 YYEKEE (reference sequence). The junction had 3 bases not matched to a gene; V was cut back by 4 bases and J by 2 bases. The CDR3 covers 14 residues. The CDR3 reads CASSRTSEQETQYF. The CDR3 DNA is TGTGCCAGCAGCCGGACTAGCGAGCAAGAGACCCAGTACTTC.

This clone occurred a few times. The V call is TRBV4-3, the J call TRBJ2-1; D possibly corresponds to TRBD1 (6 bases). This CDR3 has 16 amino acids. Germline CDR1 LGHNA, CDR2 YSLEER. V was shortened by 1 base and J by 8 bases, with 18 bases between the two germline ends. The CDR3 spells CASSQAVNRVGHEQFF. CDR3 sequence (DNA): TGCGCCAGCAGCCAAGCCGTTAACAGGGTAGGACATGAGCAGTTCTTC.

This chain links TRBV4-3 with TRBJ2-3; 7 bases are a match to TRBD1. Trimming at V came to 3 bases and at J to 4 bases, leaving 4 bases not matched to a gene. Germline V gene sequence: CDR1 LGHNA, CDR2 YSLEER. This CDR3 region has 14 residues. CDR3 bases: TGCGCCAGCAGCCAGGGACAGCCGCCAGATACGCAGTATTTT. Its protein product is CASSQGQPPDTQYF.

The rearrangement links TRBV12-3 or TRBV12-4 to TRBJ2-1; D possibly corresponds to TRBD1 (5 bases). CDR3 length: 13 amino acids. V was cut by 5 bases and J by 5 bases, with 10 bases left in between. CDR3 coding DNA: TGTGCCAGCAGTCCTCGACAGAACAATGAGCAGTTCTTC. It specifies CASSPRQNNEQFF.

This clone was seen only a few times. J is TRBJ2-7 and V is TRBV7-2; 10 bases are a match to TRBD2. V gave up 5 bases and J gave up 6 bases; unmatched junction bases: 10. Germline lookup yields CDR1 SGHTA and CDR2 FQGNSA. This CDR3 spans 15 amino acids. The CDR3 nucleotides read TGTGCCAGCAGCCCTCTGGCTAGCGGGAGTTCCGAGCAGTACTTC. It encodes CASSPLASGSSEQYF.

This clone occurred a few times. The chain combines TRBV5-1 with TRBJ2-1, with a possible D match to TRBD2 (5 bases). Per the germline V gene, CDR1 is SGHRS and CDR2 is YFSETQ. This CDR3 is 14 amino acids long. V was shortened by 0 bases and J by 6 bases, with 10 bases between the two germline ends. The DNA for the CDR3 is TGCGCCAGCAGCTTGGCCGGGGAACGCAATGAGCAGTTCTTC. Residues: CASSLAGERNEQFF.

J is TRBJ2-1 and V is TRBV28; 12 nucleotides line up with TRBD2. CDR1 is MDHEN, CDR2 SYDVKM, per germline. The CDR3 extends over 17 amino acids. V lost 5 bases and J lost 2; bases outside the gene matches: 7. CDR3 in DNA: TGTGCCAGCAGTCCCCGGGGGACTAGCGGGCCCTACAATGAGCAGTTCTTC. Protein product: CASSPRGTSGPYNEQFF. Supplemented by reference TRBV28 and TRBJ2-1, the full variable domain reads DVKVTQSSRYLVKRTGEKVFLECVQDMDHENMFWYRQDPGLGLRLIYFSYDVKMKEKGDIPEGYSVSREKKERFSLILESASTNQTSMYLCASSPRGTSGPYNEQFFGPGTRLTVL.

The chain uses TRBV28 and TRBJ1-5; perhaps TRBD1 as D (5 bases). CDR1 MDHEN and CDR2 SYDVKM come from the germline V gene. The length of the CDR3 is 15 residues. Trimming removed 2 bases from V and 1 base from J, with 9 bases in between. CDR3 in amino acids: CASSLTPGSNQPQHF. CDR3 DNA: TGTGCCAGCAGTTTAACCCCAGGGAGCAATCAGCCCCAGCATTTT.

The chain joins TRBV19 to TRBJ2-2, with TRBD2 identical over 7 bases. This CDR3 region has 17 residues. V shed 7 bases and J 1 base; nucleotides not matched to a gene: 12. CDR1 is LNHDA, CDR2 SQIVND, per germline (reference sequence). CDR3 loop: CASTRKPTSRNTGELFF. CDR3 sequence (DNA): TGTGCCAGTACCCGAAAACCGACTAGCAGGAACACCGGGGAGCTGTTTTTT.

The CDR3 sequence: CASSFTSGTGELFF. The DNA of the CDR3 is TGTGCCAGCAGTTTTACTAGCGGGACCGGGGAGCTGTTTTTT. The chain combines TRBV28 with TRBJ2-2; TRBD2 aligns across 9 bases. This CDR3 has 14 amino acids. With V trimmed by 3 bases and J by 5 bases, 1 base remained unmatched. Germline V gene lookup returns CDR1 MDHEN and CDR2 SYDVKM. The full variable domain, rest sourced from reference TRBV28 and TRBJ2-2, is DVKVTQSSRYLVKRTGEKVFLECVQDMDHENMFWYRQDPGLGLRLIYFSYDVKMKEKGDIPEGYSVSREKKERFSLILESASTNQTSMYLCASSFTSGTGELFFGEGSRLTVL.

The count of this clone is one. The chain is built from TRBV15 and TRBJ1-1; 8 nucleotides match TRBD1. The J segment lost 3 bases and the V segment lost 4 bases, leaving 4 bases of the junction unmatched. Germline values: CDR1 LNHNV, CDR2 YYDKDF (reference sequence). This CDR3 is 14 amino acids long. As DNA, the CDR3 is TGTGCCACCAGCATTACAGGGGGGGACACTGAAGCTTTCTTT. It is translated as CATSITGGDTEAFF.

This chain connects TRBV20-1 to TRBJ2-1, with D unclear. The length of the CDR3 is 9 residues. Germline V lookup: CDR1 DFQATT, CDR2 SNEGSKA (reference sequence). The germline V and J ends were trimmed by 5 bases and 13 bases, with 9 bases remaining between them. Here the CDR3 DNA reads TGCAGTGCTTCAGATATCCAGTTCTTC. Its protein is CSASDIQFF.

The chain carries TRBV7-9 and TRBJ1-4; D gene ambiguous. The CDR3 has 15 amino acids. Germline CDR1 reads SEHNR; CDR2 reads FQNEAQ (reference sequence). Deletions cut 2 bases from V and 8 bases from J, with 15 bases between. DNA for the CDR3: TGTGCCAGCAGCTTAAACGACATCGTAAGGGAAAAACTGTTTTTT. Translation gives CASSLNDIVREKLFF.

This clone came up once. The rearrangement links TRBV6-5 to TRBJ1-2; tentatively, D is TRBD1 (5 bases). V lost 2 bases and J lost 2, with 9 bases in between. Germline V lookup: CDR1 MNHEY, CDR2 SVGAGI. This CDR3 has 14 residues. Here the CDR3 reads CASSYQGINYGYTF. The CDR3, as DNA: TGTGCCAGCAGTTACCAGGGAATAAACTATGGCTACACCTTC.